Listed here are 9 T cell receptor beta chains from one sample, sequenced in a study of shared clonotypes between healthy human individuals. This table comes from immunoSEQ multiplex PCR, and its TCRdb copy is limited to in-frame clones, with some not included. The sample lists around 1,000,000 clones, approximately 80% seen once, with 0.89% in the top ten. Sequencing input: memory CD4+ T cells from PBMCs. Noted subset: CD45RA-negative fraction. These receptors came from a man younger than 35 in good health. Some clones in this sample may be carry-over from other donors' samples.

This sequence joins TRBV6-1 and TRBJ1-2; the D is unclear. V was clipped by 3 bases and J by 4 bases, with 15 bases between them. Per the germline V gene, CDR1 is MNHNS and CDR2 is SASEGT. The length of the CDR3 is 15 residues. The CDR3 nucleotides are TGTGCCAGCAGTGATATCTCCTCCGGCGGCTATGGCTACACCTTC. Translating it yields CASSDISSGGYGYTF.

This clone has a handful of counts. V gene TRBV12-5 combines with J gene TRBJ2-7; TRBD1 matches 11 bases. Trimming removed 3 bases from V and 5 bases from J; junction bases left unmatched: 6. This CDR3 spans 15 amino acids. Germline assignment: CDR1 LGHNT and CDR2 FRNRAP. The chain's CDR3 is CASGFIEDRGHEQYF. The CDR3 bases are TGTGCTAGTGGTTTCATAGAGGACAGGGGGCACGAGCAGTACTTC.

The chain uses TRBV28 and TRBJ2-7, with TRBD2 matching over 11 bases. The CDR3 totals 18 residues. Trimming removed 4 bases from V and 7 bases from J; junction bases left unmatched: 18. Germline V gene lookup returns CDR1 MDHEN and CDR2 SYDVKM. CDR3 sequence reads: CASSYTRSSGRALSEQYF. CDR3 DNA sequence: TGTGCCAGCAGTTATACTCGTAGTAGCGGGAGGGCCTTAAGTGAGCAGTACTTC.

The CDR3 coding sequence is TGTGCCAGCAGCCCAACCCAGAGGGGGCTCTCCTACGAGCAGTACTTC. This translates into CASSPTQRGLSYEQYF. V gene TRBV7-2 combines with J gene TRBJ2-7; 7 bases agree with TRBD1. CDR3 length equals 16 residues. V dropped 5 bases and J dropped 0; count of bases not matched to a gene: 10. CDR1 SGHTA and CDR2 FQGNSA come from the germline V gene.

This rearrangement joins TRBV28 to TRBJ2-3; the D gene is possibly TRBD2 (7 bases). The CDR3 spans 14 residues. Germline CDR1 and CDR2: MDHEN and SYDVKM. V was trimmed by 2 bases and J by 6 bases, leaving 12 bases between them. The CDR3 coding sequence is TGTGCCAGCAGTTTAATGGGGGGGGCGGATACGCAGTATTTT. Translated: CASSLMGGADTQYF.

The chain recombines TRBV2 with TRBJ1-5; D not resolved. V was trimmed by 1 base and J by 3 bases, leaving 7 bases between them. This CDR3 region has 14 residues. From germline, CDR1 is SNHLY and CDR2 FYNNEI. The chain's CDR3 is CASSEVRVNQPQHF. CDR3 coding DNA: TGTGCCAGCAGTGAAGTAAGGGTCAATCAGCCCCAGCATTTT.

This clone was observed a handful of times. The chain links TRBV20-1 to TRBJ1-1; D not resolved. The CDR3 runs 11 residues. Germline V gene sequence: CDR1 DFQATT, CDR2 SNEGSKA (reference sequence). V gave up 5 bases and J gave up 0 bases, with 4 bases separating them. The CDR3 reads CSAVLNTEAFF. CDR3 nucleotides: TGCAGTGCTGTACTGAACACTGAAGCTTTCTTT.

This clone was observed a handful of times. The chain links TRBV4-1 to TRBJ1-2; 7 positions match TRBD1. The germline V gene encodes CDR1 MGHRA and CDR2 YSYEKL. V gave up 5 bases and J gave up 5 bases; unmatched junction bases: 11. The CDR3 covers 15 residues. CDR3 loop: CASSIGTERPYGYTF. Written as DNA, the CDR3 is TGCGCCAGCAGCATCGGGACAGAACGACCGTATGGCTACACCTTC.

The chain joins TRBV28 to TRBJ1-2; 8 bases agree with TRBD1. This CDR3 is built from 17 residues. V trimming: 8 bases; J trimming: 4 bases; junction bases outside the gene matches: 18. In germline, CDR1 is MDHEN, CDR2 SYDVKM. This CDR3 reads CASYNGGRGPISYGYTF. The CDR3 DNA follows: TGTGCCAGCTATAATGGGGGCAGGGGGCCCATCTCCTATGGCTACACCTTC.